This TCR beta chain was retrieved from a study of T cell responses to AZD1222 COVID-19 vaccine. Trimming removed 7 bases from V and 0 bases from J, with 7 bases in between. Germline V CDR1 and CDR2: GTSNPN, SVGIG (reference sequence). This CDR3 region has 13 residues. Comment on this clone: Its cognate antigen is unknown.

Study findings and constraints: Nearly half of the spike-specific TCRs reportedly recognize variant regions that carry no mutations. There were mostly white British donors and more females than males, and clonal diversity was possibly underestimated. Recipients of two AZD1222 doses showed rising Spike-specific TCR breadth and depth. Dominant at 160-218 and 743-854, vaccine-associated CD4 TCRs also spanned spike.

The protocol was immunoSEQ multiplex PCR, while the TCRdb copy is restricted to in-frame clones and leaves out a portion. Of over 100,000 clones in the sample, roughly 86% were seen once. Material: peripheral blood, obtained 28 days after the second AZD1222 dose. The V gene is TRBV30, the J gene TRBJ2-6; D is unresolved. The receptor was derived from an adult who received the AZD1222 COVID-19 vaccine. The chain's CDR3 is CALAVSGANVLTF. CDR3 in DNA: TGTGCCTTAGCAGTCTCTGGGGCCAACGTCCTGACTTTC. Together with reference TRBV30 and TRBJ2-6, the CDR3 gives the full variable domain: SQTIHQWPATLVQPVGSPLSLECTVEGTSNPNLYWYRQAAGRGLQLLFYSVGIGQISSEVPQNLSASRPQDRQFILSSKKLLLSDSGFYLCALAVSGANVLTFGAGSRLTVL.